These 26 T cell receptor beta chains came from one sample sequenced in a study of T cell responses to AZD1222 COVID-19 vaccine. Clones were read by immunoSEQ multiplex PCR, and TCRdb kept only the in-frame ones, dropping some. The table has tens of thousands of clones, approximately 90% seen once. Sequencing was performed on peripheral blood, taken on day 0 of AZD1222 vaccination. The receptors stem from an adult in good health.

The rearrangement links TRBV19 to TRBJ1-1, with 10 positions matching TRBD1. V lost 3 bases to trimming and J lost 0 bases; unmatched junction nucleotides: 4. The V gene's germline CDR1 is LNHDA and CDR2 SQIVND (reference sequence). There are 16 residues in the CDR3. CDR3 DNA sequence: TGTGCCAGTAGTATTGGGACAGGGGCCATGAACACTGAAGCTTTCTTT. Amino acid sequence: CASSIGTGAMNTEAFF.

The V gene is TRBV5-1, the J gene TRBJ2-1; 8 bases line up with TRBD2. The germline V gene has CDR1 SGHRS and CDR2 YFSETQ. V lost 3 bases to trimming and J lost 0 bases; unmatched junction nucleotides: 2. This CDR3 has 15 residues. The CDR3 bases are TGCGCCAGCAGCTGGGGGACTAGCTCCTACAATGAGCAGTTCTTC. Translation: CASSWGTSSYNEQFF.

The chain has TRBV18 and TRBJ1-1; 8 nucleotides match TRBD1. Germline CDR1 is KGHSH and CDR2 is LQKENI. The V segment lost 1 base and the J segment 4 bases; nucleotides outside the gene matches: 11. The CDR3 runs 17 residues. CDR3 sequence: CASSPLTQGVGGTEAFF. The CDR3 region has the DNA TGTGCCAGCTCACCACTAACACAGGGGGTGGGAGGCACTGAAGCTTTCTTT.

The chain joins TRBV2 to TRBJ1-1; D not certain. Germline-derived CDR1 and CDR2 are SNHLY and FYNNEI. The CDR3 contains 12 residues. Trimming shortened V by 3 bases and J by 10 bases, and 12 bases separated the two germline ends. The chain's CDR3 is CASSERTWGAFF. CDR3 in DNA: TGTGCCAGCAGTGAGCGGACGTGGGGAGCTTTCTTT.

This clone was detected a few times. The chain employs TRBV7-9 and TRBJ2-5; TRBD2 aligns across 13 bases. The CDR3 is 17 residues long. The trim removed 2 bases at V and 6 bases at J, leaving 9 bases unmatched. Germline CDR1 SEHNR, CDR2 FQNEAQ (reference sequence). CDR3 loop: CASSLWTSGGAGKTQYF. CDR3 nucleotide sequence: TGTGCCAGCAGCTTATGGACTAGCGGGGGCGCGGGTAAGACCCAGTACTTC.

J is TRBJ1-2 and V is TRBV19; 7 nucleotides agree with TRBD1. CDR1 and CDR2 from the germline V gene are LNHDA and SQIVND (reference sequence). The V and J ends lost 3 bases and 8 bases, in that order; junction bases with no gene match: 15. This CDR3 region has 16 residues. CDR3 protein: CASSMGLRQGERGYTF. CDR3 bases: TGTGCCAGTAGTATGGGACTTAGGCAGGGGGAAAGAGGCTACACCTTC.

CDR3 bases: TGTGCCAGCAGTGAAGGGAGCAGCGTTATTCCGTCTGGGGCCAACGTCCTGACTTTC. This encodes CASSEGSSVIPSGANVLTF. The V gene is TRBV6-1, the J gene TRBJ2-6; no reliable D call. Trimming pared 1 base from V and 1 base from J, leaving 17 bases between. This CDR3 is built from 19 residues. CDR1 and CDR2 (germline): MNHNS, SASEGT.

Only one count was recorded for this clone. The chain has TRBV7-9 and TRBJ2-1, with 12 nucleotides matching TRBD2. Germline CDR1 and CDR2: SEHNR and FQNEAQ (reference sequence). CDR3 length equals 16 residues. Unmatched junction bases numbered 2, after V lost 1 base and J lost 4 bases. The CDR3 region is CASSLGLAGGYNEQFF. The DNA for the CDR3 is TGTGCCAGCAGCTTAGGGCTAGCGGGAGGGTACAATGAGCAGTTCTTC. The full variable domain, with the rest looked up from reference TRBV7-9 and TRBJ2-1, is DTGVSQNPRHKITKRGQNVTFRCDPISEHNRLYWYRQTLGQGPEFLTYFQNEAQLEKSRLLSDRFSAERPKGSFSTLEIQRTEQGDSAMYLCASSLGLAGGYNEQFFGPGTRLTVL.

The chain is built from TRBV7-2 and TRBJ1-3; tentative D call: TRBD1 (5 bases). Trimming took off 3 bases at V and 2 bases at J, with 8 bases between the two ends. Per the germline V gene, CDR1 is SGHTA and CDR2 is FQGNSA. This CDR3 contains 14 residues. CDR3 loop: CASSLGVPGNTIYF. CDR3 coding DNA: TGTGCCAGCAGCTTGGGGGTTCCTGGAAACACCATATATTTT. Looking up the rest from reference TRBV7-2 and TRBJ1-3 gives the full variable domain: GAGVSQSPSNKVTEKGKDVELRCDPISGHTALYWYRQSLGQGLEFLIYFQGNSAPDKSGLPSDRFSAERTGGSVSTLTIQRTQQEDSAVYLCASSLGVPGNTIYFGEGSWLTVV.

The chain is built from TRBV6-5 and TRBJ1-3; possibly TRBD1 for D (5 bases). Germline V gene data show CDR1 as MNHEY and CDR2 as SVGAGI. The CDR3 runs to 13 residues. Between the trimmed V and J ends, which lost 10 bases and 1 base, there was a span of 11 bases. The CDR3 DNA reads as TGTGCCACCCGAGACAGATCTGGAAACACCATATATTTT. It encodes CATRDRSGNTIYF.

This clone was recorded a few times. The chain carries TRBV28 and TRBJ1-3; D not resolved. The germline CDR1 and CDR2 sequences are MDHEN and SYDVKM. The ends were cut back, 6 bases at V and 0 bases at J, with 15 bases in the middle. The CDR3 loop spans 16 amino acids. The CDR3 sequence is CASSPSGSFSGNTIYF. The CDR3 region has the DNA TGTGCCAGCAGCCCGTCCGGCTCGTTCTCTGGAAACACCATATATTTT.

The V and J genes are TRBV27 and TRBJ2-7, with a possible D match to TRBD2 (6 bases). CDR3 length: 16 residues. Looked up from germline, CDR1 is MNHEY and CDR2 is SMNVEV (reference sequence). Trimming removed 6 bases from V and 4 bases from J, with 22 bases in between. DNA of the CDR3: TGTGCCAGCAGCCGCCCGGGAGCGGAGGGGAGGTACGAGCAGTACTTC. As protein: CASSRPGAEGRYEQYF.

V and J are TRBV10-3 and TRBJ1-1; D may be TRBD1 (5 bases). V was trimmed by 11 bases and J by 1 base, leaving 17 bases between them. The length of the CDR3 is 14 residues. The germline gives CDR1 ENHRY, CDR2 SYGVKD. The CDR3 here is CAAGGEGRNTEAFF. CDR3 nucleotide sequence: TGTGCCGCCGGGGGGGAGGGACGGAACACTGAAGCTTTCTTT.

This clone was seen once. The chain links TRBV19 to TRBJ2-1; a possible D gene is TRBD1 (6 bases). From germline, CDR1 is LNHDA and CDR2 SQIVND (reference sequence). The CDR3 extends over 11 amino acids. V was shortened by 6 bases and J by 7 bases, with 7 bases between the two germline ends. This CDR3 reads CASRGGNEQFF. CDR3 DNA: TGTGCCAGTAGAGGGGGAAATGAGCAGTTCTTC.

J is TRBJ2-3 and V is TRBV11-2; D unresolved. The CDR3 is made up of 15 amino acids. With 2 bases removed from V and 1 base from J, the gap between germline ends came to 10 bases. CDR1 is SGHAT and CDR2 is FQNNGV in the germline V gene. CDR3 region: CASSLKGSGTDTQYF. DNA for the CDR3: TGTGCCAGCAGCTTAAAGGGAAGTGGCACAGATACGCAGTATTTT.

The chain couples TRBV6-5 to TRBJ2-7; D perhaps matches TRBD2 (5 bases). The CDR3 has 14 amino acids. Trimming cost V 5 bases and J 3 bases, with 14 bases left between them. Looked up from germline, CDR1 is MNHEY and CDR2 is SVGAGI. Here the CDR3 DNA reads TGTGCCAGCAGTCCAACCTGGACTGTCTACGAGCAGTACTTC. Its protein is CASSPTWTVYEQYF.

The chain employs TRBV25-1 and TRBJ2-7; 9 nucleotides line up with TRBD1. This CDR3 is built from 14 residues. J was trimmed by 0 bases and V by 3 bases; bases with no gene match: 0. Germline V gene data show CDR1 as MGHDK and CDR2 as SYGVNS. In DNA, the CDR3 is TGTGCCAGCAGTGAGGGACAGGGCTCCTACGAGCAGTACTTC. Translated, it gives CASSEGQGSYEQYF.

The chain carries TRBV7-9 and TRBJ2-1; 11 bases fit TRBD2. CDR3 length: 17 amino acids. V lost 2 bases and J lost 4; bases outside the gene matches: 7. Germline V CDR1 and CDR2: SEHNR, FQNEAQ (reference sequence). CDR3 DNA sequence: TGTGCCAGCAGCTTAAGTCTCGGGACTAGCGGTTACAATGAGCAGTTCTTC. Protein sequence: CASSLSLGTSGYNEQFF.

This chain links TRBV28 with TRBJ1-5; D is possibly TRBD1 (6 bases). The V gene's germline CDR1 is MDHEN and CDR2 SYDVKM. V dropped 5 bases and J dropped 2 bases, with 10 bases sitting between them. This CDR3 has 14 amino acids. DNA of the CDR3: TGTGCCAGCAGTCAAGGGGGGGGCAATCAGCCCCAGCATTTT. Translation: CASSQGGGNQPQHF.

The rearrangement uses TRBV14 and TRBJ1-2; possible D gene TRBD1, 5 bases. The CDR3 sequence is 13 residues long. Germline V gives CDR1 SGHDN, CDR2 FVKESK. V was shortened by 5 bases and J by 6 bases, with 13 bases between the two germline ends. CDR3 DNA: TGTGCCAGCAGCAGGCGGGACGGAGATGGCTACACCTTC. It translates to CASSRRDGDGYTF.

The count of this clone is one. The V gene is TRBV24-1, the J gene TRBJ1-2; D ambiguous. This CDR3 is 15 amino acids long. The V gene lost 4 bases and the J gene lost 6 bases, with 17 bases spanning the gap. CDR1 is KGHDR and CDR2 is SFDVKD in the germline V gene. CDR3 region: CATSDPTGGSDGYTF. The CDR3 bases are TGTGCCACCAGTGACCCCACCGGTGGCTCAGATGGCTACACCTTC.

CDR3 sequence reads: CASSERRTNSPLHF. The CDR3 DNA is TGTGCCAGCAGTGAGCGACGGACTAATTCACCCCTCCACTTT. The chain employs TRBV6-1 and TRBJ1-6; D not certain. V shed 3 bases and J shed 6 bases, with 9 bases lying between them. CDR1 MNHNS and CDR2 SASEGT come from the germline V gene. The CDR3 spans 14 residues.

The rearrangement uses TRBV6-6 and TRBJ1-1; no clear D. Trimming stripped 7 bases from V and 1 base from J, with 16 bases between. Looked up from germline, CDR1 is MNHNY and CDR2 is SVGAGI (reference sequence). The CDR3 has 15 residues. As DNA, the CDR3 is TGTGCCAGCAAACAACGGGGAGGGTCGAACACTGAAGCTTTCTTT. Protein product: CASKQRGGSNTEAFF.

This rearrangement joins TRBV7-2 to TRBJ2-7; tentative D call: TRBD1 (6 bases). Trimming took off 3 bases at V and 1 base at J, with 10 bases between the two ends. This CDR3 region has 14 residues. Germline-derived CDR1 and CDR2 are SGHTA and FQGNSA. Here the CDR3 DNA reads TGTGCCAGCAGCTTTACCGGACAGTCCTACGAGCAGTACTTC. Its protein is CASSFTGQSYEQYF. Full variable domain (outside the CDR3, taken from reference TRBV7-2 and TRBJ2-7): GAGVSQSPSNKVTEKGKDVELRCDPISGHTALYWYRQSLGQGLEFLIYFQGNSAPDKSGLPSDRFSAERTGGSVSTLTIQRTQQEDSAVYLCASSFTGQSYEQYFGPGTRLTVT.

The V call is TRBV28, the J call TRBJ2-4; a possible D gene is TRBD1 (5 bases). The CDR3 consists of 16 residues. CDR1 is MDHEN and CDR2 is SYDVKM in the germline V gene. The V end lost 4 bases, the J end lost 3 bases, and 16 bases lay between the germline ends. The CDR3 coding sequence is TGTGCCAGCAGTTCGCAAGGGCCAGGGCGCAAAAACATTCAGTACTTC. The encoded protein is CASSSQGPGRKNIQYF. Full variable domain (outside the CDR3, taken from reference TRBV28 and TRBJ2-4): DVKVTQSSRYLVKRTGEKVFLECVQDMDHENMFWYRQDPGLGLRLIYFSYDVKMKEKGDIPEGYSVSREKKERFSLILESASTNQTSMYLCASSSQGPGRKNIQYFGAGTRLSVL.

This clone was seen a handful of times. The J gene is TRBJ1-2, the V gene TRBV2; 11 positions match TRBD1. Germline V gene lookup returns CDR1 SNHLY and CDR2 FYNNEI. Trimming at V came to 4 bases and at J to 7 bases, leaving 8 bases not matched to a gene. The CDR3 is made up of 15 amino acids. CDR3 DNA: TGTGCCAGCAGTGCGAGGCTTGGGACAGGGGGTGGCTACACCTTC. Protein sequence: CASSARLGTGGGYTF.